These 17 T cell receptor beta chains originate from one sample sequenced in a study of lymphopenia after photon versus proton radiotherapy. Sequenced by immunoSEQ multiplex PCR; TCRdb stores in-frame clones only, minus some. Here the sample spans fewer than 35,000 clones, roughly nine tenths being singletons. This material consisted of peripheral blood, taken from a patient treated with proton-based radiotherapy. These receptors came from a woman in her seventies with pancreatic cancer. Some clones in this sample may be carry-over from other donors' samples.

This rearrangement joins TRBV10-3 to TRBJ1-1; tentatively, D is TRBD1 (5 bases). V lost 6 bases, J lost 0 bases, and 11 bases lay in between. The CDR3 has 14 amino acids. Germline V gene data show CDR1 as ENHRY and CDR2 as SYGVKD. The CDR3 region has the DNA TGTGCCATCAGGCAAGACAGCCTGAACACTGAAGCTTTCTTT. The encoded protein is CAIRQDSLNTEAFF.

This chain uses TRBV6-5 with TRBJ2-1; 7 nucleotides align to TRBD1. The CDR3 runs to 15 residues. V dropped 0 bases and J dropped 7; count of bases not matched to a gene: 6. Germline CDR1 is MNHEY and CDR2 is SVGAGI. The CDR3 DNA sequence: TGTGCCAGCAGTTACTCGAAGAGGGGGCTGAATGAGCAGTTCTTC. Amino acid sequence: CASSYSKRGLNEQFF.

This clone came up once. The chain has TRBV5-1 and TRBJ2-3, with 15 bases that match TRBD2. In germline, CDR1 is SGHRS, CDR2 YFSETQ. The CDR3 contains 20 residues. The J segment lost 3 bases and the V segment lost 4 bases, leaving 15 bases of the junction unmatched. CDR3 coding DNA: TGCGCCAGCAGCCCCCGATGGACTAGCGGGAGGGCCGGTGGGACAGATACGCAGTATTTT. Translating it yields CASSPRWTSGRAGGTDTQYF.

This CDR3 reads CASSVGGAGDYEQYF. CDR3 coding DNA: TGTGCCAGCAGCGTAGGAGGTGCGGGAGACTACGAGCAGTACTTC. The gene calls are TRBV9 and TRBJ2-7; TRBD2 matches at 7 bases. There are 15 residues in the CDR3. With V trimmed by 0 bases and J by 3 bases, 6 bases remained unmatched. CDR1 SGDLS and CDR2 YYNGEE come from the germline V gene.

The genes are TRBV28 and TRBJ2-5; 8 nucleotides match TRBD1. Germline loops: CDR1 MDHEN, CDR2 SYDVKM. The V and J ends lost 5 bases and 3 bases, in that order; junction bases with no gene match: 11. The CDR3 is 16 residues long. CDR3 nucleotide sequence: TGTGCCAGCAGTCCAATAGGACAGGGCGAGGAAGAGACCCAGTACTTC. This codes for CASSPIGQGEEETQYF.

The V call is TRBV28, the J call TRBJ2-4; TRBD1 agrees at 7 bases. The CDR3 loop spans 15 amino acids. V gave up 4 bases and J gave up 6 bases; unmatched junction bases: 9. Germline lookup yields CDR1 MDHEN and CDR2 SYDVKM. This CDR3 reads CASSSRDRGGNIQYF. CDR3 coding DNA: TGTGCCAGCAGTTCCCGGGACAGAGGAGGAAACATTCAGTACTTC.

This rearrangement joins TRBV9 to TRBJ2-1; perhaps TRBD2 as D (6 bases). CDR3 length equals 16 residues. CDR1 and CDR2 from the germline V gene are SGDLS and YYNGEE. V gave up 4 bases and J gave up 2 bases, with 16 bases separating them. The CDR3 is CASSQSSGHTYNEQFF. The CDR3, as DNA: TGTGCCAGCAGCCAATCCAGCGGGCATACCTACAATGAGCAGTTCTTC.

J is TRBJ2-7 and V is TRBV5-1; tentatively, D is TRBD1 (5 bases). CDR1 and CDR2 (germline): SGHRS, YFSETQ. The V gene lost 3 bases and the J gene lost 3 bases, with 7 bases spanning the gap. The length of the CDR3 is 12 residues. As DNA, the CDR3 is TGCGCCAGCAGCTACGACAGCTACGAGCAGTACTTC. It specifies CASSYDSYEQYF.

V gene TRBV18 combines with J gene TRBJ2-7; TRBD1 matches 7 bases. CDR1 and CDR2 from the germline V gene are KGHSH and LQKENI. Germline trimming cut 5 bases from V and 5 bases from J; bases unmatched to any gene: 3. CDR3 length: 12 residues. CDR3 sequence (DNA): TGTGCCAGCTCAGGACAGGCGGACGAGCAGTACTTC. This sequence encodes CASSGQADEQYF.

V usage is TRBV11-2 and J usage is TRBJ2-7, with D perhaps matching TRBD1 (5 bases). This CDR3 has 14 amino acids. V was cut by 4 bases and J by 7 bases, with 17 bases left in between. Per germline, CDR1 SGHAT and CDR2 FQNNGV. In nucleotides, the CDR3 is TGTGCCAGCAGCTCAGGACAAGGAAGCTGGGAGCAGTACTTC. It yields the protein CASSSGQGSWEQYF.

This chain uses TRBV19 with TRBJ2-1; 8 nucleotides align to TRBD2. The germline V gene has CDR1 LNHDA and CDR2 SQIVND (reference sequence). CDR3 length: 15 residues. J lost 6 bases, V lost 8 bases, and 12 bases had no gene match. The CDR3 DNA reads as TGTGCCAGTGCACCCCTAGCGGGCATGGGCAATGAGCAGTTCTTC. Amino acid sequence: CASAPLAGMGNEQFF.

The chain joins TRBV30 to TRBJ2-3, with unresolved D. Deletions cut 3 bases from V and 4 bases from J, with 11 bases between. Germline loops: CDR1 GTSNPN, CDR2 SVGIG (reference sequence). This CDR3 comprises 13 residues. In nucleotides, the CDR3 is TGTGCCTGGAGAGTAGACTTCGCAGATACGCAGTATTTT. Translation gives CAWRVDFADTQYF.

The CDR3 DNA follows: TGTGCCAGCAGTTTCGGGACTCAATATGGCTACACCTTC. This encodes CASSFGTQYGYTF. The chain employs TRBV28 and TRBJ1-2; D may be TRBD1 (5 bases). The V gene lost 3 bases and the J gene lost 5 bases, with 10 bases spanning the gap. Per germline, CDR1 MDHEN and CDR2 SYDVKM. The CDR3 loop spans 13 amino acids.

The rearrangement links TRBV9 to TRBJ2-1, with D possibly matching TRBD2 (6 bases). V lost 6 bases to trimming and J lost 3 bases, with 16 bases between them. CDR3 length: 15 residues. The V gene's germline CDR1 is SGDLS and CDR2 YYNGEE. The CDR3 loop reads CASTSTGENYNEQFF. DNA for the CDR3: TGTGCCAGCACCTCTACGGGGGAGAACTACAATGAGCAGTTCTTC.

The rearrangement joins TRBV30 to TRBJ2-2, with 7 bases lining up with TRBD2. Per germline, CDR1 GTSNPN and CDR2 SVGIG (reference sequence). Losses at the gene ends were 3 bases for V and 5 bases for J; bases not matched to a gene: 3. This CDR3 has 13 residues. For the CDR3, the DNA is TGTGCCTGGAGGATCGGGGGGACCGGGGAGCTGTTTTTT. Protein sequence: CAWRIGGTGELFF.

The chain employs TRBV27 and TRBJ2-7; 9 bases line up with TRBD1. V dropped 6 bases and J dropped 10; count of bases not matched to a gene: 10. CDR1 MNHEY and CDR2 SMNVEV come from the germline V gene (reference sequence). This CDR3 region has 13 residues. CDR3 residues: CASSLPGQGHQYF. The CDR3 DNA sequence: TGTGCCAGCAGCCTCCCGGGACAGGGCCACCAGTACTTC.

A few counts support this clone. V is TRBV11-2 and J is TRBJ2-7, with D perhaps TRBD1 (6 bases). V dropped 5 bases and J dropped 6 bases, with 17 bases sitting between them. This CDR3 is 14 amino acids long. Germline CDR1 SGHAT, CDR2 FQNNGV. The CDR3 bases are TGTGCCAGCAGCGCACAGGGTGCGGTTACCGAGCAGTACTTC. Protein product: CASSAQGAVTEQYF. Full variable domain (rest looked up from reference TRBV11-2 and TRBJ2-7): EAGVAQSPRYKIIEKRQSVAFWCNPISGHATLYWYQQILGQGPKLLIQFQNNGVVDDSQLPKDRFSAERLKGVDSTLKIQPAKLEDSAVYLCASSAQGAVTEQYFGPGTRLTVT.